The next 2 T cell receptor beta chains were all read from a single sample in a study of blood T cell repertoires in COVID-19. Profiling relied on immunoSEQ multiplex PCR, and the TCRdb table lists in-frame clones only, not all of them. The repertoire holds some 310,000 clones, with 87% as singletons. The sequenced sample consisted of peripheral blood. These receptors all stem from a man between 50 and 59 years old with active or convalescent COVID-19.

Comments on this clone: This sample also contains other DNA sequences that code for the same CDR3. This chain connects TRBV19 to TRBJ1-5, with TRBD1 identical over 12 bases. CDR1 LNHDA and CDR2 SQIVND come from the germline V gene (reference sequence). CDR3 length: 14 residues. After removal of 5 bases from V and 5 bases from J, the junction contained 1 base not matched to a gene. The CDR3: CASSGTGGHQPQHF. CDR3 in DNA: TGTGCCAGTAGTGGGACAGGGGGCCATCAGCCCCAGCATTTT.

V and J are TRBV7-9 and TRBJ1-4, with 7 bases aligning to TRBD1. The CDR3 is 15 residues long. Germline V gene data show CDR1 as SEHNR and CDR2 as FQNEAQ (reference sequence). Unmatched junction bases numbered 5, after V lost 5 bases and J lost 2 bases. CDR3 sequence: CASSAFRGTNEKLFF. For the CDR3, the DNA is TGTGCCAGCAGCGCCTTCAGGGGGACTAATGAAAAACTGTTTTTT.